This entry is about one TCR beta chain. The data stem from a study of Ad26.COV2.S vaccination and SARS-CoV-2 variants. Profiled with immunoSEQ multiplex PCR; TCRdb holds only in-frame clones, not every one. The sample records around 140,000 clones, 80% to 90% being singletons. CDR3 length: 12 amino acids. Germline V gene data show CDR1 as SEHNR and CDR2 as FQNEAQ (reference sequence). V was shortened by 5 bases and J by 10 bases, with 12 bases between the two germline ends. This sequence joins TRBV7-9 and TRBJ2-1, with D tentatively TRBD1 (5 bases). The sequence derives from a human donor who had recovered from COVID-19. The input for sequencing was peripheral blood, taken after recovery from COVID-19. The CDR3 DNA reads TGTGCCAGCAGCCCCTGGGGCAGGGAGCAGTTCTTC. Translated: CASSPWGREQFF. The full variable domain, its missing parts supplied by reference TRBV7-9 and TRBJ2-1, is DTGVSQNPRHKITKRGQNVTFRCDPISEHNRLYWYRQTLGQGPEFLTYFQNEAQLEKSRLLSDRFSAERPKGSFSTLEIQRTEQGDSAMYLCASSPWGREQFFGPGTRLTVL.